A selection of T cell receptor beta chains follows, all from one sample in a study of beta chain features in type 1 diabetes. Data came from immunoSEQ multiplex PCR; TCRdb stores just in-frame clones and leaves some out. In the table there are 330,000 or so clones, 12% to 15% of which are singletons. The sequenced sample consisted of central memory CD4+ T cells from blood. The receptors were gathered from a man younger than 45 in good health. The CDR3 runs from the conserved cysteine through the conserved F or W. The order of the fields is V gene, CDR3 protein.

>TRBV27
CASRQGGQPQHF
>TRBV7-9
CASSLAGVAGANVLTF
>TRBV6-6
CASAPWDANYGYTF
>TRBV18
CASSPSGLYYNEQFF
>TRBV13
CASSTSTDTQYF
>TRBV6-7
CASSYSNLSSYGYTF
>TRBV27
CASSLKWGSADTQYF
>TRBV2
CASKTQGRRGELFF
>TRBV7-9
CASSLSVTNEKLFF
>TRBV11-3
CASSLDRGRQETQYF
>TRBV5-6
CASSSGQGGETQYF
>TRBV5-4
CASSFGASGFQETQYF
>TRBV5-4
CASSLTAGGTEAFF
>TRBV12-5
CASVLGDGYNSPLHF
>TRBV5-4
CASSKDPGAWDTQYF
>TRBV7-8
CASSLQGSTEAFF
>TRBV27
CASSLKFRMDYGYTF
>TRBV6-1
CASTVSSYEQYF